The 13 T cell receptor beta chains below come from one sample, sequenced in a study of T cell repertoires in cytomegalovirus infection. The antigens these receptors bind are not known. Each CDR3 protein is one row after TCRdb ran MiXCR on the reads. Of roughly 920,000 distinct CDR3 sequences detected, approximately 33% appear once; the ten largest clones hold 10% to 15%. The sequences come from cultured CD8+ T cells from PBMCs, collected from culture after CMV antigen stimulation. Receptor source: a human donor in good health (CMV status not recorded). Some clones in this sample may be carry-over from other donors' samples.

V gene TRBV7-9 combines with J gene TRBJ1-1, with D possibly TRBD1 on 6 matching bases. The ends were cut back, 5 bases at V and 3 bases at J, with 13 bases in the middle. This CDR3 contains 14 residues. Germline-derived CDR1 and CDR2 are SEHNR and FQNEAQ (reference sequence). CDR3 loop: CASSAGQIYTEAFF. Written as DNA, the CDR3 is TGTGCCAGCAGCGCAGGACAGATTTACACTGAAGCTTTCTTT.

This clonotype appeared a few times. The V and J genes are TRBV6-5 and TRBJ1-1, with 9 bases that match TRBD1. Germline V gene sequence: CDR1 MNHEY, CDR2 SVGAGI. The J segment lost 1 base and the V segment lost 1 base, leaving 10 bases of the junction unmatched. The CDR3 sequence is 18 residues long. The CDR3 sequence is CASSYLIKRTGENTEAFF. In DNA, the CDR3 is TGTGCCAGCAGTTACTTGATAAAAAGGACAGGGGAGAACACTGAAGCTTTCTTT.

The rearrangement links TRBV7-9 to TRBJ1-4; perhaps TRBD1 as D (5 bases). This CDR3 comprises 16 residues. Trimming removed 0 bases from V and 1 base from J, with 9 bases in between. The germline V gene has CDR1 SEHNR and CDR2 FQNEAQ (reference sequence). CDR3 region: CASSLARDGTNEKLFF. CDR3 nucleotides: TGTGCCAGCAGCTTAGCCCGGGACGGAACTAATGAAAAACTGTTTTTT.

This clonotype appeared a few times. The chain recombines TRBV19 with TRBJ1-2; D gene uncertain. Deletions cut 7 bases from V and 6 bases from J, with 15 bases between. Germline CDR1 is LNHDA and CDR2 is SQIVND (reference sequence). CDR3 size: 13 residues. This CDR3 reads CASTQEVGNGYTF. The CDR3 DNA follows: TGTGCCAGTACCCAGGAGGTGGGTAATGGCTACACCTTC. The full variable domain, with the rest looked up from reference TRBV19 and TRBJ1-2, is DGGITQSPKYLFRKEGQNVTLSCEQNLNHDAMYWYRQDPGQGLRLIYYSQIVNDFQKGDIAEGYSVSREKKESFPLTVTSAQKNPTAFYLCASTQEVGNGYTFGSGTRLTVV.

V gene TRBV6-2 or TRBV6-3 combines with J gene TRBJ1-5; D is unclear. The CDR3 has 12 amino acids. The V end lost 2 bases, the J end lost 15 bases, and 14 bases lay between the germline ends. Per germline, CDR1 MNHEY and CDR2 SVGEGT. The DNA for the CDR3 is TGTGCCAGCAGTTACAATCAGGCCCCCGGGCATTTT. This translates into CASSYNQAPGHF.

The J gene is TRBJ1-2, the V gene TRBV4-1; D not certain. Trimming left V 1 base short and J 3 bases short, with 9 bases between. The CDR3 runs 14 residues. Looked up from germline, CDR1 is MGHRA and CDR2 is YSYEKL. CDR3 nucleotides: TGCGCCAGCAGCCAAGGGTTGGCTGACTATGGCTACACCTTC. This translates into CASSQGLADYGYTF.

This clonotype was detected only a few times. The J gene is TRBJ2-5, the V gene TRBV28; 7 bases match TRBD2. Germline loops: CDR1 MDHEN, CDR2 SYDVKM. J lost 5 bases, V lost 2 bases, and 5 bases had no gene match. The length of the CDR3 is 14 residues. CDR3 amino acids: CASSLKRGEETQYF. For the CDR3, the DNA is TGTGCCAGCAGTTTAAAGCGGGGAGAGGAGACCCAGTACTTC.

The chain has TRBV19 and TRBJ1-1; TRBD1 is a possible D gene (6 bases). The V and J ends lost 5 bases and 3 bases respectively, with 16 bases between them. Germline assignment: CDR1 LNHDA and CDR2 SQIVND (reference sequence). This CDR3 spans 15 amino acids. The DNA of the CDR3 is TGTGCCAGTAGTTACGACTACTCAGGGGACACTGAAGCTTTCTTT. It translates to CASSYDYSGDTEAFF.

V and J are TRBV6-6 and TRBJ2-1, with 9 bases matching TRBD2. After removal of 7 bases from V and 0 bases from J, the junction contained 10 bases not matched to a gene. Per germline, CDR1 MNHNY and CDR2 SVGAGI (reference sequence). The CDR3 sequence is 17 residues long. As DNA, the CDR3 is TGTGCCAGCATAGGTCCTAGCGGGGTACTCTCCTACAATGAGCAGTTCTTC. This gives the protein CASIGPSGVLSYNEQFF.

There are many counts of this clonotype. This chain links TRBV7-9 with TRBJ2-1; 7 bases are a match to TRBD2. V trimming: 5 bases; J trimming: 8 bases; junction bases outside the gene matches: 12. Germline-derived CDR1 and CDR2 are SEHNR and FQNEAQ (reference sequence). The CDR3 consists of 15 residues. CDR3 protein: CASSPPTKRGYEQFF. The CDR3, as DNA: TGTGCCAGCAGCCCTCCCACTAAGCGGGGCTATGAGCAGTTCTTC.

This clonotype was seen repeatedly, ten times or more. The rearrangement links TRBV7-9 to TRBJ2-2, with 7 positions matching TRBD1. The germline V gene encodes CDR1 SEHNR and CDR2 FQNEAQ (reference sequence). Trimming removed 5 bases from V and 1 base from J; junction bases left unmatched: 10. The CDR3 is 17 amino acids. This CDR3 reads CASSEPRTGKNTGELFF. The CDR3 DNA sequence: TGTGCCAGCAGCGAGCCAAGGACAGGCAAGAACACCGGGGAGCTGTTTTTT.

This clonotype was seen a few times. The rearrangement uses TRBV11-3 and TRBJ2-1, with 12 bases lining up with TRBD2. J gave up 6 bases and V 5 bases, and 17 bases lay outside the gene matches. This CDR3 region has 19 residues. Germline-derived CDR1 and CDR2 are SGHNT and YENEEA. CDR3 residues: CASSPRTSGAPGISNEQFF. CDR3 in DNA: TGTGCCAGCAGCCCCAGGACTAGCGGGGCGCCCGGTATAAGCAATGAGCAGTTCTTC. Full variable domain (missing parts from reference TRBV11-3 and TRBJ2-1): EAGVVQSPRYKIIEKKQPVAFWCNPISGHNTLYWYLQNLGQGPELLIRYENEEAVDDSQLPKDRFSAERLKGVDSTLKIQPAELGDSAVYLCASSPRTSGAPGISNEQFFGPGTRLTVL.

The chain carries TRBV7-9 and TRBJ2-1, with a tentative D call TRBD2 (6 bases). V was cut by 3 bases and J by 3 bases, with 15 bases left in between. The CDR3 has 16 residues. Germline CDR1 reads SEHNR; CDR2 reads FQNEAQ (reference sequence). The CDR3 spells CASSLGRLALYNEQFF. In DNA form, the CDR3 reads TGTGCCAGCAGCTTGGGGCGGCTAGCGCTCTACAATGAGCAGTTCTTC.